This record concerns one T cell receptor (beta chain) sequence. The antigen remains undetermined. This sample is drawn from a study of shared clonotypes between healthy human individuals. The authors ran the assay at deep level. Here immunoSEQ multiplex PCR was the method, and the copy in TCRdb shows in-frame clones only, minus some. This table has a few hundred thousand clones, 50% to 80% appearing once. Deletions cut 2 bases from V and 7 bases from J, with 12 bases between. The CDR3 contains 14 residues. Germline assignment: CDR1 MGHRA and CDR2 YSYEKL. The donors were adults (healthy and HIV-negative) with no recent acute infections or vaccinations. Into CD45RA+ naive and CD45RA-negative memory subsets, the CD4+ cells were split. Study conclusions and caveats: When compared with the clonotypes that were shared by all four sorted-subset donors, the non-shared clonotypes turned out to have lower generation probabilities.

The source is a man younger than 45 in good health. The chain combines TRBV4-1 with TRBJ1-5, with D perhaps matching TRBD1 (5 bases). Sequences were obtained from memory CD4+ T cells sorted from blood. As for subset: CD45RA-negative fraction. CDR3 sequence (DNA): TGCGCCAGCAGCCAACAGGGAGGTGGGCAGCCCCAGCATTTT. This codes for CASSQQGGGQPQHF.